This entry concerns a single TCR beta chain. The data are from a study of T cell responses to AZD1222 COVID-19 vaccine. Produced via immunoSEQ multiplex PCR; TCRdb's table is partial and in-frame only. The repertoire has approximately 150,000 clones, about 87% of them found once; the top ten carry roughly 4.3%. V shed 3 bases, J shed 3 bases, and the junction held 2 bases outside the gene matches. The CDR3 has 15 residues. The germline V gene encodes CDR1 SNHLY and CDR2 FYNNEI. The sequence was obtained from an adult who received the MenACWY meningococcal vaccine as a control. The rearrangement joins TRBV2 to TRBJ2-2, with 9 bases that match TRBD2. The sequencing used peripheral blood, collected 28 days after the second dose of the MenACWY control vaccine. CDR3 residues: CASSETSGYTGELFF. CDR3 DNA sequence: TGTGCCAGCAGTGAGACTAGCGGATACACCGGGGAGCTGTTTTTT. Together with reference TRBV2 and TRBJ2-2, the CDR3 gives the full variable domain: EPEVTQTPSHQVTQMGQEVILRCVPISNHLYFYWYRQILGQKVEFLVSFYNNEISEKSEIFDDQFSVERPDGSNFTLKIRSTKLEDSAMYFCASSETSGYTGELFFGEGSRLTVL.